A single sample is the source of the 28 T cell receptor beta chains below, sequenced in a study of blood T cell repertoires in COVID-19. The table came from immunoSEQ multiplex PCR; TCRdb's copy has only in-frame clones and leaves some out. Found here are tens of thousands of clones, about 83% of them singletons; the top ten hold around 6.9%. What was sequenced was peripheral blood. The receptors were gathered from a man aged 25 to 40 with COVID-19, enrolled during active disease.

The rearrangement joins TRBV28 to TRBJ1-2, with no clear D. CDR3 length: 12 residues. CDR1 and CDR2 from the germline V gene are MDHEN and SYDVKM. V was shortened by 7 bases and J by 8 bases, with 14 bases between the two germline ends. The CDR3, as DNA: TGTGCCAGCACCGTAGCGATGCGCGGCTACACCTTC. Its translation: CASTVAMRGYTF.

This clone was observed at least ten times. V gene TRBV6-4 combines with J gene TRBJ2-3, with 9 bases identical to TRBD1. V lost 5 bases and J lost 5; bases outside the gene matches: 5. CDR3 size: 14 residues. CDR1 is MRHNA, CDR2 SNTAGT, per germline. CDR3 sequence: CASSPRQGEDTQYF. DNA of the CDR3: TGTGCCAGCAGTCCCCGACAGGGGGAAGATACGCAGTATTTT.

The chain recombines TRBV3-1 (or the pseudogene TRBV3-2) with TRBJ1-2; D gene ambiguous. The germline V and J ends were trimmed by 0 bases and 2 bases, with 16 bases remaining between them. The CDR3 has 17 residues. CDR1 is LGHDT, CDR2 YNNKEL, per germline (reference sequence). In nucleotides, the CDR3 is TGTGCCAGCAGCCAAGATAGAAGATTTGGAGAAAACTATGGCTACACCTTC. Amino acids: CASSQDRRFGENYGYTF.

The V call is TRBV7-3, the J call TRBJ1-3; TRBD1 agrees at 7 bases. Trimming took 2 bases from V and 4 from J; bases not matched to a gene: 5. Germline loops: CDR1 SGHTA, CDR2 FQGTGA. CDR3 length: 15 residues. CDR3 nucleotides: TGTGCCAGCAGCTTACGGAACAGGGGAGGAAACACCATATATTTT. This sequence encodes CASSLRNRGGNTIYF. The complete variable domain, with remaining parts taken from reference TRBV7-3 and TRBJ1-3, reads GAGVSQTPSNKVTEKGKYVELRCDPISGHTALYWYRQSLGQGPEFLIYFQGTGAADDSGLPNDRFFAVRPEGSVSTLKIQRTERGDSAVYLCASSLRNRGGNTIYFGEGSWLTVV.

This CDR3 reads CASSPEGDTQYF. The CDR3 coding sequence is TGTGCCAGCAGCCCCGAGGGCGATACGCAGTATTTT. The genes are TRBV3-1 (or the pseudogene TRBV3-2) and TRBJ2-3; maybe TRBD2 (5 bases). Germline assignment: CDR1 LGHDT and CDR2 YNNKEL (reference sequence). This CDR3 has 12 amino acids. The V and J ends lost 4 bases and 6 bases respectively, with 8 bases between them.

The genes are TRBV30 and TRBJ1-4; tentatively, D is TRBD1 (6 bases). The CDR3 is 14 amino acids. Trimming removed 2 bases at V and 8 bases at J, with 15 bases between. Per the germline V gene, CDR1 is GTSNPN and CDR2 is SVGIG (reference sequence). The CDR3 sequence is CAWSQGWAEEKLFF. The CDR3 coding sequence is TGTGCCTGGAGTCAGGGGTGGGCAGAAGAAAAACTGTTTTTT.

The chain carries TRBV5-1 and TRBJ2-7; 10 bases are shared with TRBD1. This CDR3 comprises 15 residues. With V trimmed by 0 bases and J by 4 bases, 4 bases remained unmatched. Germline CDR1 reads SGHRS; CDR2 reads YFSETQ. CDR3 coding DNA: TGCGCCAGCAGCTTGGAGGGACAGGGGTTATACGAGCAGTACTTC. Translating gives CASSLEGQGLYEQYF.

V gene TRBV7-9 combines with J gene TRBJ2-3, with D uncertain. Germline lookup yields CDR1 SEHNR and CDR2 FQNEAQ (reference sequence). V dropped 3 bases and J dropped 1 base, with 5 bases sitting between them. The CDR3 length is 13 residues. The CDR3 region has the DNA TGTGCCAGCAGCTTCATCCGCACAGATACGCAGTATTTT. It specifies CASSFIRTDTQYF.

This chain links TRBV5-6 with TRBJ1-2, with 10 bases that match TRBD1. V lost 4 bases to trimming and J lost 7 bases; unmatched junction nucleotides: 13. Germline CDR1 and CDR2: SGHDT and YYEEEE. This CDR3 is built from 16 residues. CDR3 nucleotides: TGTGCCAGCAGCCATAGACAGGGGGCGCGCTGGGGTGGCTACACCTTC. Its protein product is CASSHRQGARWGGYTF.

The V call is TRBV30, the J call TRBJ2-1; 7 bases line up with TRBD2. The length of the CDR3 is 13 residues. The ends lost 0 bases at V and 12 bases at J; junction bases unmatched: 8. Per germline, CDR1 GTSNPN and CDR2 SVGIG (reference sequence). CDR3 bases: TGTGCCTGGAGTGTACGCGCTAGCGGAAGGCAGTTCTTC. Translating it yields CAWSVRASGRQFF. The whole variable domain, filled in from reference TRBV30 and TRBJ2-1, reads SQTIHQWPATLVQPVGSPLSLECTVEGTSNPNLYWYRQAAGRGLQLLFYSVGIGQISSEVPQNLSASRPQDRQFILSSKKLLLSDSGFYLCAWSVRASGRQFFGPGTRLTVL.

V gene TRBV6-6 combines with J gene TRBJ1-1; 7 bases map to TRBD1. J lost 2 bases, V lost 6 bases, and 3 bases had no gene match. The CDR3 sequence is 13 residues long. Germline V CDR1 and CDR2: MNHNY, SVGAGI (reference sequence). The CDR3 DNA sequence: TGTGCCAGCAGGGGGACAGAAAACACTGAAGCTTTCTTT. This translates into CASRGTENTEAFF.

This clone has just one count. The chain carries TRBV9 and TRBJ1-1; D call uncertain. Between the trimmed V and J ends, which lost 1 base and 0 bases, there was a span of 10 bases. CDR1 and CDR2 from the germline V gene are SGDLS and YYNGEE. This CDR3 is 15 amino acids long. CDR3 DNA sequence: TGTGCCAGCAGCGTAACGGGAGCTATGAACACTGAAGCTTTCTTT. Amino acid sequence: CASSVTGAMNTEAFF.

V and J are TRBV9 and TRBJ1-5, with a tentative D call TRBD1 (6 bases). Germline V CDR1 and CDR2: SGDLS, YYNGEE. The CDR3 has 15 residues. Trimming removed 4 bases from V and 5 bases from J, with 16 bases in between. CDR3 in DNA: TGTGCCAGCAGCTCCGGCTGGGGGCCCGATCAGCCCCAGCATTTT. It codes for CASSSGWGPDQPQHF.

The J gene is TRBJ2-3, the V gene TRBV9; tentatively, D is TRBD1 (7 bases). Germline CDR1 SGDLS, CDR2 YYNGEE. Trimming removed 6 bases at V and 1 base at J, with 15 bases between. This CDR3 is built from 15 residues. The CDR3 DNA sequence: TGTGCCAGCACCGAGGGGGCTAGCGGCACAGATACGCAGTATTTT. It yields the protein CASTEGASGTDTQYF.

The chain combines TRBV6-5 with TRBJ2-1; TRBD1 matches at 7 bases. The CDR3 has 15 amino acids. The junction had 8 bases not matched to a gene; V was cut back by 6 bases and J by 3 bases. Per the germline V gene, CDR1 is MNHEY and CDR2 is SVGAGI. Here the CDR3 DNA reads TGTGCCAGCAGCCTCCAGGGGGACCTCTACAATGAGCAGTTCTTC. Protein: CASSLQGDLYNEQFF.

This clone was detected once. The chain employs TRBV19 and TRBJ1-5, with D unclear. This CDR3 contains 16 residues. V was clipped by 3 bases and J by 4 bases, with 16 bases between them. CDR1 is LNHDA and CDR2 is SQIVND in the germline V gene (reference sequence). In DNA form, the CDR3 reads TGTGCCAGTAGTATTCGGGGATTGGACCGTAATCAGCCCCAGCATTTT. Amino acids: CASSIRGLDRNQPQHF.

This chain uses TRBV4-1 with TRBJ2-5; 7 positions match TRBD1. Germline loops: CDR1 MGHRA, CDR2 YSYEKL. The J segment lost 4 bases and the V segment lost 0 bases, leaving 8 bases of the junction unmatched. The CDR3 length is 16 residues. The CDR3 region has the DNA TGCGCCAGCAGCCAAGATCGACAGGCAGGGGGAGAGACCCAGTACTTC. This gives the protein CASSQDRQAGGETQYF.

The CDR3 spells CASSFTGTSGHNEQFF. The CDR3 DNA is TGTGCCAGCAGTTTTACCGGGACTAGCGGACACAATGAGCAGTTCTTC. The chain links TRBV27 to TRBJ2-1, with 11 bases that match TRBD2. The V and J ends lost 3 bases and 5 bases, in that order; junction bases with no gene match: 6. The CDR3 totals 16 residues. The V gene's germline CDR1 is MNHEY and CDR2 SMNVEV (reference sequence).

The chain uses TRBV7-9 and TRBJ1-2; D is possibly TRBD1 (6 bases). CDR3 size: 13 residues. In germline, CDR1 is SEHNR, CDR2 FQNEAQ (reference sequence). The ends were cut back, 7 bases at V and 4 bases at J, with 13 bases in the middle. The CDR3 loop is CASIAKGGYGYTF. Written as DNA, the CDR3 is TGTGCCAGCATCGCCAAAGGGGGCTATGGCTACACCTTC. Full variable domain (remainder filled in from reference TRBV7-9 and TRBJ1-2): DTGVSQNPRHKITKRGQNVTFRCDPISEHNRLYWYRQTLGQGPEFLTYFQNEAQLEKSRLLSDRFSAERPKGSFSTLEIQRTEQGDSAMYLCASIAKGGYGYTFGSGTRLTVV.

The J gene is TRBJ1-1, the V gene TRBV9; D gene ambiguous. Germline lookup yields CDR1 SGDLS and CDR2 YYNGEE. V lost 0 bases and J 7 bases, leaving 10 bases between the germline ends. The CDR3 loop spans 13 amino acids. The CDR3 region is CASSVDEGGEAFF. DNA for the CDR3: TGTGCCAGCAGCGTAGATGAGGGAGGTGAAGCTTTCTTT.

The chain recombines TRBV19 with TRBJ1-1; 8 positions match TRBD1. The trim removed 6 bases at V and 2 bases at J, leaving 2 bases unmatched. This CDR3 is 13 amino acids long. Germline-derived CDR1 and CDR2 are LNHDA and SQIVND (reference sequence). The CDR3 region has the DNA TGTGCCAGTAGCAGGGGGCCCAACACTGAAGCTTTCTTT. Translation: CASSRGPNTEAFF.

The rearrangement links TRBV2 to TRBJ2-7, with 13 bases that match TRBD2. After removal of 5 bases from V and 0 bases from J, the junction contained 16 bases not matched to a gene. Germline V gene sequence: CDR1 SNHLY, CDR2 FYNNEI. The CDR3 runs 20 residues. DNA for the CDR3: TGTGCCAGCAGTCACCTCCTAGGGACTAGCGGGGCCAACAACTCCTACGAGCAGTACTTC. It is translated as CASSHLLGTSGANNSYEQYF.

This clone was seen just once. The gene calls are TRBV7-6 and TRBJ1-6, with 7 bases identical to TRBD1. Germline V gene sequence: CDR1 SGHVS, CDR2 FNYEAQ. The CDR3 consists of 16 residues. With V trimmed by 4 bases and J by 7 bases, 10 bases remained unmatched. CDR3 in DNA: TGTGCCAGCAGCTCATTTTCCGGGACAGTAAATTCACCCCTCCACTTT. Residues: CASSSFSGTVNSPLHF.

This clone came up once. This chain uses TRBV6-2 or TRBV6-3 with TRBJ1-5; 8 nucleotides agree with TRBD1. After removal of 1 base from V and 3 bases from J, the junction contained 8 bases not matched to a gene. The CDR3 loop spans 17 amino acids. Germline-derived CDR1 and CDR2 are MNHEY and SVGEGT. CDR3 DNA sequence: TGTGCCAGCAGTTACTTTTCCGGACAGGGCCTCAATCAGCCCCAGCATTTT. It yields the protein CASSYFSGQGLNQPQHF.

This chain uses TRBV2 with TRBJ1-2; 10 bases line up with TRBD1. The CDR3 is made up of 13 amino acids. Germline V gene sequence: CDR1 SNHLY, CDR2 FYNNEI. V shed 8 bases and J 5 bases; nucleotides not matched to a gene: 5. As DNA, the CDR3 is TGTGCCAGCCGAGAGGGACAGGGGTATGGCTACACCTTC. This encodes CASREGQGYGYTF.

V usage is TRBV7-2 and J usage is TRBJ1-3; possible D gene TRBD1, 5 bases. Trimming cost V 0 bases and J 0 bases, with 6 bases left between them. The CDR3 contains 15 residues. CDR1 and CDR2 from the germline V gene are SGHTA and FQGNSA. The CDR3 DNA reads TGTGCCAGCAGCTTAGCGACAGACTCTGGAAACACCATATATTTT. Translating it yields CASSLATDSGNTIYF.

The gene calls are TRBV7-6 and TRBJ2-1; 9 positions agree with TRBD2. The CDR3 loop spans 16 amino acids. CDR1 SGHVS and CDR2 FNYEAQ come from the germline V gene. Germline trimming cut 4 bases from V and 2 bases from J; bases unmatched to any gene: 6. The CDR3 loop is CASSYGLAKTYNEQFF. The CDR3, as DNA: TGTGCCAGCAGCTACGGACTAGCGAAGACCTACAATGAGCAGTTCTTC. The whole variable domain, remainder taken from reference TRBV7-6 and TRBJ2-1, is GAGVSQSPRYKVTKRGQDVALRCDPISGHVSLYWYRQALGQGPEFLTYFNYEAQQDKSGLPNDRFSAERPEGSISTLTIQRTEQRDSAMYRCASSYGLAKTYNEQFFGPGTRLTVL.

The chain recombines TRBV6-6 with TRBJ2-7; weak D call: TRBD2 (7 bases). The germline CDR1 and CDR2 sequences are MNHNY and SVGAGI (reference sequence). The ends were cut back, 8 bases at V and 2 bases at J, with 13 bases in the middle. The CDR3 length is 13 residues. The CDR3 DNA sequence: TGTGCCAGCGGGGGGGCGGGTCCCTACGAGCAGTACTTC. It codes for CASGGAGPYEQYF.